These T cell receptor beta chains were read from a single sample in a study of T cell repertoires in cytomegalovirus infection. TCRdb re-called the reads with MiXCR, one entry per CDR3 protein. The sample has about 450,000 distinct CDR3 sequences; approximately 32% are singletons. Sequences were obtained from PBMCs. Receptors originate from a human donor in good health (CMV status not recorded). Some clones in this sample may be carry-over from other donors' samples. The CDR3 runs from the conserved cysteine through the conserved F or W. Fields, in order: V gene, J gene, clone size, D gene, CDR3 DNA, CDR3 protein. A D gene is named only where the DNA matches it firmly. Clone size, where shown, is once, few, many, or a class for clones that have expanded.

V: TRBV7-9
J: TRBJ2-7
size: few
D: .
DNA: TGTGCCAGCAGCTCTCCTCTCCAGGGCCACGAGCAGTACTTC
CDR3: CASSSPLQGHEQYF

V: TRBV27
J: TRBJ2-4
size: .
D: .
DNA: TGTGCCAGCAGAGGAGGAGGGGGTCACATTCAGTACTTC
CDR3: CASRGGGGHIQYF

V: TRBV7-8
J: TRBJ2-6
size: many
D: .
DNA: TGTGCCAGCAGCTTCAGGGCCGGCGTCCCCTCTGGGGCCAACGTCCTGACTTTC
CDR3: CASSFRAGVPSGANVLTF

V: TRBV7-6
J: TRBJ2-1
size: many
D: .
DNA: TGTGCCAGCAGCTTACCAATGGGCCCCTACAATGAGCAGTTCTTC
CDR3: CASSLPMGPYNEQFF

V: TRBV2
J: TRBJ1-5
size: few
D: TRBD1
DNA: TGTGCCAGCAGTGAAGCGCTCTTTCGTTTGGGACAGGTCAATCAGCCCCAGCATTTT
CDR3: CASSEALFRLGQVNQPQHF

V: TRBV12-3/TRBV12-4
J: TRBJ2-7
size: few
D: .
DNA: TGTGCCAGCGGGATGGGTGGGAAAGAGCAGTACTTC
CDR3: CASGMGGKEQYF

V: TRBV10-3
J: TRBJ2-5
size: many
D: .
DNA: TGTGCCATCAGTGAGGATCCGCCGGGGCCGGAGACCCAGTACTTC
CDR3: CAISEDPPGPETQYF

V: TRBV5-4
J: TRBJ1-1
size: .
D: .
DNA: TGTGCCAGCACCCCCGCGGGGGCTAGGAACACTGAAGCTTTCTTT
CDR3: CASTPAGARNTEAFF

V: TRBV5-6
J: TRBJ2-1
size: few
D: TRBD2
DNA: TGTGCCAGCAGCTACCCGACTAGCGGGGAAGAGGTGGGGGCTGGGCAGTTCTTC
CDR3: CASSYPTSGEEVGAGQFF

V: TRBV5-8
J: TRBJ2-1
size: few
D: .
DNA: TGTGCCAGCAGCTTACCCTCAGGTTACAATGAGCAGTTCTTC
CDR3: CASSLPSGYNEQFF

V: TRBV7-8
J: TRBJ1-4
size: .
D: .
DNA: TGTGCCAGCAGCTTACCAGGGGCTATTAATGAAAAACTGTTTTTT
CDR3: CASSLPGAINEKLFF

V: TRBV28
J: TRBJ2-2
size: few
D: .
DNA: TGTGCCAGCAGGGAATTCACCGGGGAGCTGTTTTTT
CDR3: CASREFTGELFF

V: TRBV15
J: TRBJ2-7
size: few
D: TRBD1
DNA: TGTGCCACCGGGGCGGGACAGGGGGCGAGGGAGCAGTACTTC
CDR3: CATGAGQGAREQYF

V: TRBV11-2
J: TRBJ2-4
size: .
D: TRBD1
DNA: TGTGCCAGCAGCGGGACAGGGACCGCCCTAGCCAAAAACATTCAGTACTTC
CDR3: CASSGTGTALAKNIQYF

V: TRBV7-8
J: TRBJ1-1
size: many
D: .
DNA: TGTGCCAGCAGTAGATCGGCCGGGACTCTGAACACTGAAGCTTTCTTT
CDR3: CASSRSAGTLNTEAFF

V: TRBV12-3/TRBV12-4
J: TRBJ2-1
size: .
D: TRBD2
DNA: TGTGACAGCAGTCCTCGGACTAGTGTGTGCAATGAGCAGTTCTTC
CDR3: CDSSPRTSVCNEQFF

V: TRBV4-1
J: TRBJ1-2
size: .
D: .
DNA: TGCGCCAGCAGCCAACATGGGGGGAATAACTATGGCTACACCTTC
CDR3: CASSQHGGNNYGYTF

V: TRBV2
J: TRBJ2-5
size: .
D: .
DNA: TGTGCCAGCAGACGCAGGGGCCAAGAGACCCAGTACTTC
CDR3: CASRRRGQETQYF

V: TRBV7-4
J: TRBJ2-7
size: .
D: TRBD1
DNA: TGTGCCAGCAGCAACCGGGACAGGTTATCCTACGAGCAGTACTTC
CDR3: CASSNRDRLSYEQYF

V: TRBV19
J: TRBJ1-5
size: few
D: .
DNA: TGTGCCAGTAGTATCTCACAGGCGGCTGGTCAGCCCCAGCATTTT
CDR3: CASSISQAAGQPQHF

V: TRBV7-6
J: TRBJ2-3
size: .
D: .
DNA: TGTGCCAGAAGCCTTTTCCTGGCAGGGGCCCTCACAGATACGACGTATTTT
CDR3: CARSLFLAGALTDTTYF

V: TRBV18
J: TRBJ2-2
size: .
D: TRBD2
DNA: TGTGCCAGCTCACCACCGGGCGGGACTAGCGGGTCCCGGCGAGCCGGGGAGCTGTTTTTT
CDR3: CASSPPGGTSGSRRAGELFF

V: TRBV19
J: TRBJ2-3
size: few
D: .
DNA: TGTGCCAGTAGTATAGATCGGGTCTCGTCTGATACGCAGTATTTT
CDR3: CASSIDRVSSDTQYF

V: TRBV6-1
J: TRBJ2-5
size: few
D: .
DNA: TGTGCCAGCAGCGGCACCACAGGGTTCGGAGAGACCCAGTACTTC
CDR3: CASSGTTGFGETQYF

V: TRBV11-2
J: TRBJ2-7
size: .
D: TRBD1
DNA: TGTGCCAGCAGCGTCGACAGGGGGAGCGACGAGCAGTACTTC
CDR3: CASSVDRGSDEQYF

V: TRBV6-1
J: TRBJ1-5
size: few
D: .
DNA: TGTGCCAGCAGTTCTCTGTCGGGCAATCAGCCCCAGCATTTT
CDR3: CASSSLSGNQPQHF

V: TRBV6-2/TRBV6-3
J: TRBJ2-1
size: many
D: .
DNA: TGTGCCAGCAGTCCCTGGAGCAACTCCTACAATGAGCAGTTCTTC
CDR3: CASSPWSNSYNEQFF

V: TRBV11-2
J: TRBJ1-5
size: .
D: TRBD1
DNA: TGTGCCAGCAGCTTAACGACAGGGGGCAATCAGCCCCAGCGTTTT
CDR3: CASSLTTGGNQPQRF

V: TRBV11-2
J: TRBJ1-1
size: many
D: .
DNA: TGTGCCAGCAGCTTACGGTCACACACTGAAGCTTTCTTT
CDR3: CASSLRSHTEAFF

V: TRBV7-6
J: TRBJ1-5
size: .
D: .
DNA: TGTGCCAGCAGCCGCTTAGGGACGGGGGGATTGAATCAGCCCCAGCATTTT
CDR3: CASSRLGTGGLNQPQHF

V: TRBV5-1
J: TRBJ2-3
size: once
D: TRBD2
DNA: TGCGCCAGCAGCCAGCAGCGGGGGGGAACCACAGATACGCAGTATTTT
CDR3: CASSQQRGGTTDTQYF

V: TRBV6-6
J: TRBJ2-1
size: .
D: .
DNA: TGTGCCAGCAGTTACTGGGGAGGAAACCACAATGAGCAGTTCTTC
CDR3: CASSYWGGNHNEQFF

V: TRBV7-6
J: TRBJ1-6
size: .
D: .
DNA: TGTGCCAGCAGCTTAGGGCAGGCCCCTAATTCACCCCTCCACTTT
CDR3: CASSLGQAPNSPLHF

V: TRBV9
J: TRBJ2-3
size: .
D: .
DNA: TGTGCCAGCAGCGTATATCAGGAGGTCGCAGATACGCAGTATTTT
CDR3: CASSVYQEVADTQYF

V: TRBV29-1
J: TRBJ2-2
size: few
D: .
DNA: TGCAGCGTTGGATCCCAGCGAACCGGGGAGCTGTTTTTT
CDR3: CSVGSQRTGELFF

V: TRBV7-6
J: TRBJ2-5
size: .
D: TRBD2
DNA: TGTGCCAGCAGCTTAGTTGTAGCGGGGGGAGTCCAAGAGACCCAGTACTTC
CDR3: CASSLVVAGGVQETQYF

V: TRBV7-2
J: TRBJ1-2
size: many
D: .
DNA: TGTGCCAGCAGCTTAGTGGGGGGGGCAGACTATGGCTACACCTTC
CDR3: CASSLVGGADYGYTF

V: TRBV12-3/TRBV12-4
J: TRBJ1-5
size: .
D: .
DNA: TGTGCCAGCAGTTTGGGGGTAAACCCCTATAGCAATCAGCCCCAGCATTTT
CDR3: CASSLGVNPYSNQPQHF

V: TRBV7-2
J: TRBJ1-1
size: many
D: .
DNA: TGTGCCAGCAGTCGGGGCGGGGGGCGGGGGAAAAGGAACACTGAAGCTTTCTTT
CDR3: CASSRGGGRGKRNTEAFF

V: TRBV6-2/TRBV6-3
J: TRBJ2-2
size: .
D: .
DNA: TGTGCCAGCAGTTACGTCACCGGGGAGCTGTTTTTT
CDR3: CASSYVTGELFF

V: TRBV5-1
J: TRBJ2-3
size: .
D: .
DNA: TGCGCCAGCAAGATCTCCTCATCCACAGATACGCAGTCTTTT
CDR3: CASKISSSTDTQSF

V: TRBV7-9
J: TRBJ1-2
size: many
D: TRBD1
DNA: TGTGCCAGCAGCTTGACAGGGGTGGGCTATGGCTACACCTTC
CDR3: CASSLTGVGYGYTF